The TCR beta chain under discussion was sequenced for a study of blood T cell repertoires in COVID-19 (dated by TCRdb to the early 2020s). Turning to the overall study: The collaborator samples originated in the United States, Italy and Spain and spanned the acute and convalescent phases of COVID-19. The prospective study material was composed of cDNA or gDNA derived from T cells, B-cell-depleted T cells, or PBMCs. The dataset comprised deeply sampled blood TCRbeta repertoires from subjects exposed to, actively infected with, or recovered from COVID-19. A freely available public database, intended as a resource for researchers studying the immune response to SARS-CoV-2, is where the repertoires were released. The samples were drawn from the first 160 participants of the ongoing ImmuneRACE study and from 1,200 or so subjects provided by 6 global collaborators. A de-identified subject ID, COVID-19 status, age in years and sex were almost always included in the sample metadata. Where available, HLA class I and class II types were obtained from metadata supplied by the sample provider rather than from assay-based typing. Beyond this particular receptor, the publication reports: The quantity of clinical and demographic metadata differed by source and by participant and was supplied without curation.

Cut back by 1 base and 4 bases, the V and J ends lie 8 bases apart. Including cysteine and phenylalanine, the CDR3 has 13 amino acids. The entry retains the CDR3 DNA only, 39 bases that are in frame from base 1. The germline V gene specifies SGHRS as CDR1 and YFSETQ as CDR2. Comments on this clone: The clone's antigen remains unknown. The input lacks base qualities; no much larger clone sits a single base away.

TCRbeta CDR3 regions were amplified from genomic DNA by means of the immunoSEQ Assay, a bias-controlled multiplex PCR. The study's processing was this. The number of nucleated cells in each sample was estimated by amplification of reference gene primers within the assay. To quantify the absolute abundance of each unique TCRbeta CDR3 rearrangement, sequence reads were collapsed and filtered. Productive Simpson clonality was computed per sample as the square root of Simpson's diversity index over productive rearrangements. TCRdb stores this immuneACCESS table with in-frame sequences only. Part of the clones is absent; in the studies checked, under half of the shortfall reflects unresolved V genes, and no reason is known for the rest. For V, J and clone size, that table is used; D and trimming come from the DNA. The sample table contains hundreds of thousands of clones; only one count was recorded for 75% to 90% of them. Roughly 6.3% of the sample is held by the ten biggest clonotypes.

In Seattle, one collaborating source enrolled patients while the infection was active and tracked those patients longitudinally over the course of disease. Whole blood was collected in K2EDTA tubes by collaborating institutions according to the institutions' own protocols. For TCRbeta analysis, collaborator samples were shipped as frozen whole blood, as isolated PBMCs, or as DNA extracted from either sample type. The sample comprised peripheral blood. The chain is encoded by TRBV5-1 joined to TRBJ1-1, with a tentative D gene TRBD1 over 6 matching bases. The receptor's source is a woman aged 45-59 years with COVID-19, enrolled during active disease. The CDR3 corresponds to CASSLNRATEAFF. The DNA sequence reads TGCGCCAGCAGCTTGAACAGGGCCACTGAAGCTTTCTTT.